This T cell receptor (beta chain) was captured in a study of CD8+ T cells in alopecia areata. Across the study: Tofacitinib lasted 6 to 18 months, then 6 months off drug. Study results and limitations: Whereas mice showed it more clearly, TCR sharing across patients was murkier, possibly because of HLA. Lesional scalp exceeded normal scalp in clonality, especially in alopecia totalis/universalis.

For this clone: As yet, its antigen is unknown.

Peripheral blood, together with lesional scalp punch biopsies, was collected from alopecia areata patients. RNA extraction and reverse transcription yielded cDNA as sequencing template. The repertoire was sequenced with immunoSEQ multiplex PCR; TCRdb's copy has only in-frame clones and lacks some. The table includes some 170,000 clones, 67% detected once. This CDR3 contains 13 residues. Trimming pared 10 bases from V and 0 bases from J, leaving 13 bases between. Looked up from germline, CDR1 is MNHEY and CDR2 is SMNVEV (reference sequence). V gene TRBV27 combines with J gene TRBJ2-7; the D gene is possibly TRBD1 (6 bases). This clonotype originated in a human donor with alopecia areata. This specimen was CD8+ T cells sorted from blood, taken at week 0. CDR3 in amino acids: CATGVTYSYEQYF. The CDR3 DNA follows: TGTGCCACAGGGGTTACTTACTCCTACGAGCAGTACTTC.